This TCR beta chain originates from a study of CXCR3-negative and CXCR3-positive naive CD8 T cells. The TRB cDNA libraries were prepared by 5' RACE with UMI labels. Reprocessing the 5' RACE reads, TCRdb reports a single entry for every CDR3 protein and omits DNA. This sample's table reports about 39,000 distinct CDR3 sequences. Germline lookup yields CDR1 MRHNA and CDR2 SNTAGT. The CDR3 totals 14 residues. Source material: naive CXCR3- CD8+ T cells from blood. Regarding subset: CD45RO-CCR7+CD27+CD95- naive CD8+ T cells lacking CXCR3 (TNR3-). This TCR was recovered from a human donor in good health. Some clones in this sample may be carry-over from other donors' samples. The chain has TRBV6-4 and TRBJ2-3; the TCRdb call, TRBD2, lacks DNA for checking. This CDR3 reads CASSGGGATDTQYF.